This entry describes one T cell receptor (beta chain). What it binds is not known. MiXCR, run by TCRdb on the RT-PCR reads, gives a single entry per CDR3 protein. The data show approximately 530,000 distinct CDR3 sequences, with 7.5% to 8.5% seen just once and over 10% held by the top ten. Trimming took 6 bases from V and 2 from J; bases not matched to a gene: 8. Germline CDR1 reads MDHEN; CDR2 reads SYDVKM. The CDR3 runs 16 residues. The data were taken from a study of response to subunit inactivated influenza vaccine. General study points: The authors suggested that every seasonal influenza vaccination recruits few new T cells.

The sample here was PBMCs from blood, taken 23 to 25 months after vaccination. The chain couples TRBV28 to TRBJ1-5; 9 bases agree with TRBD1. The origin of this receptor is a man aged 50 to 69 who received an inactivated influenza vaccine. CDR3 amino acids: CASRNLRTGGNQPQHF. The CDR3 nucleotides are TGTGCCAGCAGAAACCTCAGGACAGGGGGCAATCAGCCCCAGCATTTT.